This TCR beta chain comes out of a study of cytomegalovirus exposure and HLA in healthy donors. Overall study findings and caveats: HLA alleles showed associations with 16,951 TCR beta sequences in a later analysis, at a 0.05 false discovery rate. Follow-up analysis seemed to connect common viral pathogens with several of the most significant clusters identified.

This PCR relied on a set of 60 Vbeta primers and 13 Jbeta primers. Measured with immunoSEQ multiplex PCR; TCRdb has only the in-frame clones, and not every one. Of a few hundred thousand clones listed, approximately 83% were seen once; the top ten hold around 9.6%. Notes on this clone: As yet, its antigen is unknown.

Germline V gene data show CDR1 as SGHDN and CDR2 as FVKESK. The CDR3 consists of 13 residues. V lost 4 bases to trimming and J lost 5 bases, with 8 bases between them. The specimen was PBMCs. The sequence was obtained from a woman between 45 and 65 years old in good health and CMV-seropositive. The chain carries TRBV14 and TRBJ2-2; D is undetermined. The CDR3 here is CASSPLITGELFF. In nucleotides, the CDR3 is TGTGCCAGCAGCCCACTAATTACCGGGGAGCTGTTTTTT.